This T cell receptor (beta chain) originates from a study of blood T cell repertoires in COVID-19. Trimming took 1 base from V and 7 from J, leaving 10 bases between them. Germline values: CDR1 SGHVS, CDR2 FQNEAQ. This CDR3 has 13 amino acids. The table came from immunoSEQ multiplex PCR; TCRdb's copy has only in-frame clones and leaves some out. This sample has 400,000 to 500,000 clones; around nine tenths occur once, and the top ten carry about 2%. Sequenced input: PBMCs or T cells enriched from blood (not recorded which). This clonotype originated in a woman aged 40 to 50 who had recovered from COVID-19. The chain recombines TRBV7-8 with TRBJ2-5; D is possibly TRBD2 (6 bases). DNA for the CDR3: TGTGCCAGCAGCTTAGGGGGAGGAGCGACCCAGTACTTC. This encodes CASSLGGGATQYF. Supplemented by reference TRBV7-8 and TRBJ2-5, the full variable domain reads GAGVSQSPRYKVAKRGQDVALRCDPISGHVSLFWYQQALGQGPEFLTYFQNEAQLDKSGLPSDRFFAERPEGSVSTLKIQRTQQEDSAVYLCASSLGGGATQYFGPGTRLLVL.